This T cell receptor beta chain was recorded in a study of vaccination effects on CD4 cells after COVID-19. For the study at large: The second dose preceded post-vaccine samples by a median of 72 days.

The V gene lost 8 bases and the J gene lost 1 base, with 15 bases spanning the gap. CDR1 SQVTM and CDR2 ANQGSEA come from the germline V gene. This CDR3 spans 14 amino acids. After expansion with viral peptide pools in the ViraFEST assay, antigen-specific CD4+ T cells were sequenced. Investigators separated out CD4+ T cells once approximately 11 days of culture had passed. It was two doses of either the BNT162b2 or mRNA-1273 vaccine that participants received. Wells of roughly 1.9 million PBMC each were grown with 10 IU/ml IL-2 and approximately 10 ug/ml peptides. Using immunoSEQ multiplex PCR, the repertoire was profiled, and TCRdb retains in-frame clones only, with some absent. The sample lists roughly 70,000 clones, 70% to 75% occurring once. With regard to this clone: Its antigen is unidentified.

Overall study findings and caveats: Marked clonal contraction was seen late after vaccination (in both infection- and vaccine-induced clones).

The chain joins TRBV29-1 to TRBJ2-4, with D perhaps TRBD1 (5 bases). Sequenced here: CD4+ T cells from PBMCs cultured with HCoV-229E spike peptides, sampled after COVID-19 vaccination. The clonotype comes from a human donor who received a COVID-19 vaccine. The CDR3: CSIRGNSAKNIQYF. DNA of the CDR3: TGCAGCATTAGGGGAAATTCGGCCAAAAACATTCAGTACTTC.